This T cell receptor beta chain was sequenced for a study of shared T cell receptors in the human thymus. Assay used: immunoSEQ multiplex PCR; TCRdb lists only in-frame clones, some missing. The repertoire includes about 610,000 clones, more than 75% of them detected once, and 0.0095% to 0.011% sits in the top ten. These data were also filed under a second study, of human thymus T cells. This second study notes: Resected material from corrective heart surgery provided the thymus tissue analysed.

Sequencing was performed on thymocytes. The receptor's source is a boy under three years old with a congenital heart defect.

The CDR3 is CASSPRTGTYEQYF. DNA for the CDR3: TGCGCCAGCAGTCCCCGGACAGGGACCTACGAGCAGTACTTC. This chain joins TRBV10-1 and TRBJ2-7, with 8 bases aligning to TRBD1. In germline, CDR1 is WNHNN, CDR2 SYGVQD (reference sequence). The CDR3 contains 14 residues. The V gene end was trimmed by 5 bases and the J gene end by 2 bases; junction bases not matched to a gene: 5.